The rows below give T cell receptor beta chains drawn from one sample of a study of lymphopenia after photon versus proton radiotherapy. Some clones are missing from TCRdb's copy, which holds only in-frame ones; the method was immunoSEQ multiplex PCR. This table holds about 50,000 clones, roughly 90% found once. The material sequenced was peripheral blood, taken from a patient treated with photon-based radiotherapy. The receptors derive from a woman aged 40 to 50 with cholangiocarcinoma. CDR3s include the opening cysteine and the closing phenylalanine or tryptophan. D genes are given only for firm matches. Size is omitted from some rows. Given values are once, few, many or a class for expanded clones.

J gene: TRBJ1-2
D gene: TRBD1
clone size: .
V gene: TRBV19
CDR3 DNA: TGTGCCAGTAGTACCGACTCCGGGACAGGGGTTTTAAACTATGGCTACACCTTC
CDR3 protein: CASSTDSGTGVLNYGYTF

J gene: TRBJ2-7
D gene: TRBD1
clone size: once
V gene: TRBV23-1
CDR3 DNA: TGCGCCAGCAGAACCAGGGGGTTCTCCTACGAGCAGTACTTC
CDR3 protein: CASRTRGFSYEQYF

J gene: TRBJ1-6
D gene: TRBD1
clone size: .
V gene: TRBV10-1
CDR3 DNA: TGCGCCAGCGGGTCGGGACAGGCGTTTCCCAATAATTCACCCCTCCACTTT
CDR3 protein: CASGSGQAFPNNSPLHF

J gene: TRBJ2-7
D gene: TRBD1
clone size: .
V gene: TRBV7-7
CDR3 DNA: TGTGCTAGCAGCTTTCGACAGGGAAACGAGCAGTACTTC
CDR3 protein: CASSFRQGNEQYF

J gene: TRBJ1-6
D gene: TRBD1
clone size: .
V gene: TRBV30
CDR3 DNA: TGTGCCTGGAGAGTGGGACAGGGTGTATATTCACCCCTCCACTTT
CDR3 protein: CAWRVGQGVYSPLHF

J gene: TRBJ1-4
D gene: .
clone size: .
V gene: TRBV19
CDR3 DNA: TGTGCCAGTAGTATGGGCAGGTTAAATGAAAAACTGTTTTTT
CDR3 protein: CASSMGRLNEKLFF

J gene: TRBJ1-1
D gene: .
clone size: .
V gene: TRBV19
CDR3 DNA: TGTGCCAGTAGTATCCAGGCGAACACTGAAGCTTTCTTT
CDR3 protein: CASSIQANTEAFF

J gene: TRBJ2-7
D gene: TRBD1
clone size: few
V gene: TRBV7-9
CDR3 DNA: TGTGCCAGCAGTTTAGAGGGGACGGGGACAGAGATCTACGAGCAGTACTTC
CDR3 protein: CASSLEGTGTEIYEQYF

J gene: TRBJ1-2
D gene: .
clone size: .
V gene: TRBV5-1
CDR3 DNA: TGCGCCAGCAGCTTGGCGGCTTCTAACTATGGCTACACCTTC
CDR3 protein: CASSLAASNYGYTF

J gene: TRBJ2-3
D gene: TRBD2
clone size: .
V gene: TRBV9
CDR3 DNA: TGTGCCAGCAGCGTAGGGTTACTAGCGGGAGGATCCTATAGCACAGATACGCAGTATTTT
CDR3 protein: CASSVGLLAGGSYSTDTQYF

J gene: TRBJ1-6
D gene: .
clone size: .
V gene: TRBV27
CDR3 DNA: TGTGCCAGTTCTTCAACCGAGACAGTGATTTTCCCACCCCTCCACTTT
CDR3 protein: CASSSTETVIFPPLHF

J gene: TRBJ2-3
D gene: .
clone size: .
V gene: TRBV2
CDR3 DNA: TGTGCCAGCAGTGAAGCGGGGGTTCAAGTAGATACGCAGTATTTT
CDR3 protein: CASSEAGVQVDTQYF

J gene: TRBJ2-2
D gene: .
clone size: .
V gene: TRBV7-3
CDR3 DNA: TGTGCCAGCAGCTTCGCAGGGAACACCGGGGAGCTGTTTTTT
CDR3 protein: CASSFAGNTGELFF

J gene: TRBJ2-1
D gene: TRBD2
clone size: .
V gene: TRBV5-6
CDR3 DNA: TGTGCCAGCAGCTTCGGGCTAGCGGGAGACTCAGGCAATGAGCAGTTCTTC
CDR3 protein: CASSFGLAGDSGNEQFF

J gene: TRBJ2-3
D gene: .
clone size: .
V gene: TRBV7-9
CDR3 DNA: TGTGCCAGCAGCTCCCGGCTCGGCACAGATACGCAGTATTTT
CDR3 protein: CASSSRLGTDTQYF

J gene: TRBJ2-4
D gene: .
clone size: .
V gene: TRBV7-2
CDR3 DNA: TGTGCCAGCAGCTTAAATGTCCAGCGTGGGTCCAAAAACATTCAGTACTTC
CDR3 protein: CASSLNVQRGSKNIQYF

J gene: TRBJ2-3
D gene: TRBD2
clone size: .
V gene: TRBV6-1
CDR3 DNA: TGTGCCAGCAGTGATCGGGGGGGTGACACAGATACGCAGTATTTT
CDR3 protein: CASSDRGGDTDTQYF

J gene: TRBJ2-1
D gene: .
clone size: once
V gene: TRBV27
CDR3 DNA: TGTGCCAGCAGTTTTGGTGCGAGATCCTACAATGAGCAGTTCTTC
CDR3 protein: CASSFGARSYNEQFF

J gene: TRBJ1-2
D gene: .
clone size: .
V gene: TRBV19
CDR3 DNA: TGTGCCAGTAGAACCCACAGAGGACAGACCTATGGCTACACCTTC
CDR3 protein: CASRTHRGQTYGYTF

J gene: TRBJ2-4
D gene: .
clone size: .
V gene: TRBV28
CDR3 DNA: TGTGCCAGCAGTTTATCTCGGTTCGGGGAGGCCAAAAACATTCAGTACTTC
CDR3 protein: CASSLSRFGEAKNIQYF

J gene: TRBJ1-6
D gene: TRBD1
clone size: .
V gene: TRBV28
CDR3 DNA: TGTGCCAGCAGGGGGGACAGGGTCTCCTATAATTCACCCCTCCACTTT
CDR3 protein: CASRGDRVSYNSPLHF

J gene: TRBJ2-4
D gene: .
clone size: .
V gene: TRBV18
CDR3 DNA: TGTGCCAGCTCACAACCAGGGGAACTAGCCAAAAACATTCAGTACTTC
CDR3 protein: CASSQPGELAKNIQYF

J gene: TRBJ2-3
D gene: .
clone size: .
V gene: TRBV7-8
CDR3 DNA: TGTGCCAGCAGCAGCGGGCCCAACGGGGATACGCAGTATTTT
CDR3 protein: CASSSGPNGDTQYF

J gene: TRBJ2-5
D gene: .
clone size: once
V gene: TRBV9
CDR3 DNA: TGTGCCAGCAGCGTAGGGTTAGTGGGGTATGAGACCCAGTACTTC
CDR3 protein: CASSVGLVGYETQYF

J gene: TRBJ1-1
D gene: .
clone size: .
V gene: TRBV30
CDR3 DNA: TGTGCCTGGAGTTCCCCGCGGACTGAAGCTTTCTTT
CDR3 protein: CAWSSPRTEAFF

J gene: TRBJ2-1
D gene: .
clone size: .
V gene: TRBV4-1
CDR3 DNA: TGCGCCAGCAGCCCCGTGGCGGGAAGGTACAATGAGCAGTTCTTC
CDR3 protein: CASSPVAGRYNEQFF

J gene: TRBJ1-2
D gene: .
clone size: .
V gene: TRBV28
CDR3 DNA: TGTGCCAGCAGCCCGGGGGGGGGCGATGGTAGTGGCTACACCTTC
CDR3 protein: CASSPGGGDGSGYTF

J gene: TRBJ1-3
D gene: .
clone size: .
V gene: TRBV9
CDR3 DNA: TGTGCCAGCAGCGTAGAGGCCAGCATCGGAAACACCATATATTTT
CDR3 protein: CASSVEASIGNTIYF

J gene: TRBJ1-6
D gene: .
clone size: .
V gene: TRBV7-6
CDR3 DNA: TGTGCCAGCAGCCGTACCTCGGACGGCTTCTCACCCCTCCACTTT
CDR3 protein: CASSRTSDGFSPLHF

J gene: TRBJ2-5
D gene: TRBD2
clone size: .
V gene: TRBV7-3
CDR3 DNA: TGTGCCAGCAGCGCTGGGACTAGCGGGGACCAAGAGACCCAGTACTTC
CDR3 protein: CASSAGTSGDQETQYF